One and the same sample provided the 20 T cell receptor beta chains below, sequenced in a study of cytomegalovirus exposure and HLA in healthy donors. 13 Jbeta primers and 60 Vbeta primers were used for the PCR. Generated by immunoSEQ multiplex PCR, the TCRdb table keeps only in-frame clones and is missing some. In the table there are 100,000 or so clones, approximately 82% of which are singletons. Sequenced input: PBMCs. The receptors come from a woman aged 18-29 years in good health and CMV-seronegative.

The sample holds a few counts of this clone. The CDR3 reads CASSQSPSRSSYNEQFF. The CDR3, as DNA: TGCGCCAGCAGCCAAAGCCCCAGCCGGAGCTCCTACAATGAGCAGTTCTTC. This chain uses TRBV4-1 with TRBJ2-1; D unresolved. The ends were cut back, 2 bases at V and 0 bases at J, with 14 bases in the middle. Per the germline V gene, CDR1 is MGHRA and CDR2 is YSYEKL. The CDR3 is 17 amino acids.

This chain connects TRBV4-2 to TRBJ1-4; D uncertain. The CDR3 is 15 residues long. CDR1 and CDR2 from the germline V gene are LGHNA and YNFKEQ. Deletions cut 1 base from V and 4 bases from J, with 10 bases between. CDR3 region: CASSQVGGLNEKLFF. As DNA, the CDR3 is TGTGCCAGCAGCCAAGTAGGCGGCCTTAATGAAAAACTGTTTTTT.

CDR3 sequence: CASSVGDRVPTDTQYF. The CDR3 coding sequence is TGTGCCAGCAGCGTAGGCGACAGGGTACCCACAGATACGCAGTATTTT. This chain uses TRBV9 with TRBJ2-3; 7 nucleotides agree with TRBD1. Germline V CDR1 and CDR2: SGDLS, YYNGEE. The CDR3 runs to 16 residues. Germline trimming cut 0 bases from V and 2 bases from J; bases unmatched to any gene: 6. The complete variable domain, with remaining parts taken from reference TRBV9 and TRBJ2-3, reads DSGVTQTPKHLITATGQRVTLRCSPRSGDLSVYWYQQSLDQGLQFLIQYYNGEERAKGNILERFSAQQFPDLHSELNLSSLELGDSALYFCASSVGDRVPTDTQYFGPGTRLTVL.

This clone showed up just once. This rearrangement joins TRBV7-7 to TRBJ2-5; unclear D gene. The end of the DNA is better explained by TRBJ2-7, so the J call may be wrong. The CDR3 runs to 13 residues. Germline CDR1 is SSHAT and CDR2 is FNYEAQ (reference sequence). CDR3 in amino acids: CASSLVLGDEQYF. DNA of the CDR3: TGTGCCAGCAGCTTAGTTTTGGGCGACGAGCAGTACTTC.

This clone was seen more than once but under ten times. The gene calls are TRBV6-6 and TRBJ1-6; TRBD1 aligns across 11 bases. This CDR3 has 14 residues. Trimming at V came to 5 bases and at J to 10 bases, leaving 4 bases not matched to a gene. Germline loops: CDR1 MNHNY, CDR2 SVGAGI (reference sequence). CDR3 in DNA: TGTGCCAGCAGTACGGGACAGGGGGGATCACCCCTCCACTTT. It translates to CASSTGQGGSPLHF.

CDR3 DNA: TGCGCCAGCAGTAGGGCGGGGCGGCCCCAGCATTTT. Residues: CASSRAGRPQHF. This chain joins TRBV23-1 and TRBJ1-5, with D possibly being TRBD1 (5 bases). TRBV23-1 falls under the ORF class, with uncertain function. This CDR3 has 12 residues. V was pared by 5 bases and J by 9 bases, with 11 bases between.

The chain has TRBV11-2 and TRBJ2-5, with a weak D call TRBD2 (5 bases). The germline CDR1 and CDR2 sequences are SGHAT and FQNNGV. The CDR3 length is 15 residues. The V gene lost 2 bases and the J gene lost 2 bases, with 12 bases spanning the gap. The CDR3 loop is CASSLLRAAQETQYF. The CDR3, as DNA: TGTGCCAGCAGCTTACTGCGGGCAGCACAAGAGACCCAGTACTTC.

The chain uses TRBV4-1 and TRBJ1-4, with 10 bases lining up with TRBD1. Germline values: CDR1 MGHRA, CDR2 YSYEKL. Trimming removed 3 bases from V and 1 base from J; junction bases left unmatched: 5. This CDR3 region has 17 residues. CDR3 bases: TGCGCCAGCAGCCAGTCCCGGGACAGGGGAACTAATGAAAAACTGTTTTTT. This encodes CASSQSRDRGTNEKLFF.

J is TRBJ2-1 and V is TRBV6-4; TRBD2 agrees at 12 bases. The germline V gene encodes CDR1 MRHNA and CDR2 SNTAGT. The J segment lost 7 bases and the V segment lost 3 bases, leaving 4 bases of the junction unmatched. CDR3 length: 15 residues. The CDR3 sequence: CASSESGTSGNEQFF. The CDR3 coding sequence is TGTGCCAGCAGTGAATCCGGGACTAGCGGGAATGAGCAGTTCTTC.

This chain uses TRBV7-9 with TRBJ1-2; D may be TRBD1 (5 bases). The CDR3 spans 15 residues. The germline CDR1 and CDR2 sequences are SEHNR and FQNEAQ (reference sequence). Trimming took off 5 bases at V and 1 base at J, with 14 bases between the two ends. DNA for the CDR3: TGTGCCAGCAGCGCTGGGGCATCGGTTAACTATGGCTACACCTTC. Translated: CASSAGASVNYGYTF. Looking up the rest from reference TRBV7-9 and TRBJ1-2 gives the full variable domain: DTGVSQNPRHKITKRGQNVTFRCDPISEHNRLYWYRQTLGQGPEFLTYFQNEAQLEKSRLLSDRFSAERPKGSFSTLEIQRTEQGDSAMYLCASSAGASVNYGYTFGSGTRLTVV.

The gene calls are TRBV2 and TRBJ2-1; 9 bases fit TRBD2. Germline V gene lookup returns CDR1 SNHLY and CDR2 FYNNEI. V lost 6 bases to trimming and J lost 5 bases; unmatched junction nucleotides: 11. This CDR3 comprises 16 residues. CDR3 in amino acids: CASSEDDSGGHNEQFF. The CDR3 DNA is TGTGCCAGCAGCGAGGACGATAGCGGGGGACACAATGAGCAGTTCTTC.

This clone occurred a few times. The V gene is TRBV6-5, the J gene TRBJ2-1, with TRBD1 identical over 8 bases. Germline loops: CDR1 MNHEY, CDR2 SVGAGI. After removal of 6 bases from V and 3 bases from J, the junction contained 7 bases not matched to a gene. The CDR3 has 15 amino acids. CDR3 amino acids: CASSLGQVIYNEQFF. The CDR3 DNA sequence: TGTGCCAGCAGCCTGGGACAGGTCATCTACAATGAGCAGTTCTTC.

This clone was recorded once. V and J are TRBV30 and TRBJ1-2; TRBD1 might be the D (5 bases). V was shortened by 3 bases and J by 6 bases, with 14 bases between the two germline ends. CDR1 GTSNPN and CDR2 SVGIG come from the germline V gene (reference sequence). This CDR3 is 13 amino acids long. CDR3 protein: CAWSHVGADGYTF. DNA of the CDR3: TGTGCCTGGAGCCACGTAGGGGCGGATGGCTACACCTTC. Using reference TRBV30 and TRBJ1-2 for the parts outside the CDR3, the full variable domain is SQTIHQWPATLVQPVGSPLSLECTVEGTSNPNLYWYRQAAGRGLQLLFYSVGIGQISSEVPQNLSASRPQDRQFILSSKKLLLSDSGFYLCAWSHVGADGYTFGSGTRLTVV.

The rearrangement joins TRBV11-2 to TRBJ2-7, with D uncertain. The CDR3 length is 12 residues. CDR1 and CDR2 from the germline V gene are SGHAT and FQNNGV. Trimming took 2 bases from V and 7 from J, leaving 9 bases between them. For the CDR3, the DNA is TGTGCCAGCAGCTTATACAAATGGGAGCAGTACTTC. Its protein product is CASSLYKWEQYF.

This clone has a single count. This chain joins TRBV19 and TRBJ1-4, with TRBD1 as a possible D gene (5 bases). With 5 bases removed from V and 5 bases from J, the gap between germline ends came to 21 bases. CDR3 size: 17 residues. From germline, CDR1 is LNHDA and CDR2 SQIVND (reference sequence). CDR3 sequence reads: CASSPRGERVQNEKLFF. In DNA form, the CDR3 reads TGTGCCAGTAGTCCGAGAGGGGAGCGGGTTCAAAATGAAAAACTGTTTTTT. The complete variable domain, with remaining parts taken from reference TRBV19 and TRBJ1-4, reads DGGITQSPKYLFRKEGQNVTLSCEQNLNHDAMYWYRQDPGQGLRLIYYSQIVNDFQKGDIAEGYSVSREKKESFPLTVTSAQKNPTAFYLCASSPRGERVQNEKLFFGSGTQLSVL.

The chain employs TRBV25-1 and TRBJ2-3; 7 positions match TRBD2. J lost 0 bases, V lost 6 bases, and 3 bases had no gene match. The CDR3 is 14 amino acids. Germline CDR1 MGHDK, CDR2 SYGVNS. The CDR3 protein is CASRSGGSTDTQYF. The CDR3, as DNA: TGTGCCAGCAGATCGGGGGGTAGCACAGATACGCAGTATTTT.

This chain links TRBV5-1 with TRBJ2-7, with 9 bases aligning to TRBD1. V was pared by 3 bases and J by 1 base, with 11 bases of the junction left unmatched. Germline V CDR1 and CDR2: SGHRS, YFSETQ. CDR3 size: 17 residues. CDR3 protein: CASSYNPTGTGSYEQYF. The CDR3 coding sequence is TGCGCCAGCAGCTACAACCCAACCGGGACAGGGTCCTACGAGCAGTACTTC.

The CDR3 here is CASSTGGPTNTEAFF. For the CDR3, the DNA is TGCGCCAGCAGCACGGGCGGGCCAACGAACACTGAAGCTTTCTTT. The chain is built from TRBV5-1 and TRBJ1-1; D gene uncertain. CDR3 length: 15 amino acids. CDR1 is SGHRS and CDR2 is YFSETQ in the germline V gene. The germline V and J ends were trimmed by 4 bases and 1 base, with 14 bases remaining between them.

This chain joins TRBV28 and TRBJ2-1; TRBD2 matches at 10 bases. Germline trimming cut 6 bases from V and 7 bases from J; bases unmatched to any gene: 12. Germline V gene sequence: CDR1 MDHEN, CDR2 SYDVKM. This CDR3 comprises 16 residues. The DNA of the CDR3 is TGTGCCAGCAGCCCTCTCAGCGGGAGGGCCAGGAATGAGCAGTTCTTC. This translates into CASSPLSGRARNEQFF.

In this sample, this clone turned up a few times. The rearrangement uses TRBV6-1 and TRBJ1-2, with 9 bases identical to TRBD1. Germline V gene lookup returns CDR1 MNHNS and CDR2 SASEGT. This CDR3 is built from 15 residues. The V and J ends lost 1 base and 4 bases, in that order; junction bases with no gene match: 4. In nucleotides, the CDR3 is TGTGCCAGCAGTGAAGAGCTGACAGGGGGCTATGGCTACACCTTC. As protein: CASSEELTGGYGYTF.